This record looks at one TCR beta chain sequence and its context. Its antigen remains unknown. Sequenced by immunoSEQ multiplex PCR; TCRdb stores in-frame clones only, minus some. Of approximately 13,000 clones listed, 67% were seen once; the top ten hold 2.5% to 3.5%. Noted time point: after neoadjuvant nivolumab, at surgical resection. These oral cavity squamous cell carcinomas were HPV-negative and locally advanced. This sample is part of a study of neoadjuvant anti-PD-1 for oral cavity cancer. Looking at the study overall: Patients without progression received a fourth nivolumab dose around day 43, then surgical resection on days 50-56. General study findings and limits: Treg/Th17 ratio rose with pretreatment blood and fell with post-treatment tumor TCRbeta clonality. Non-responders to neoadjuvant nivolumab had significantly more clonal PBMC T cells than responders.

Germline V gene lookup returns CDR1 ENHRY and CDR2 SYGVKD. The V end lost 6 bases, the J end lost 1 base, and 10 bases lay between the germline ends. The CDR3 sequence is 14 residues long. The sequencing here drew on PBMCs, taken after nivolumab (anti-PD-1) treatment. J is TRBJ1-5 and V is TRBV10-3; TRBD1 might be the D (6 bases). This TCR was sampled from a person between 40 and 79 years old with oral cavity squamous cell carcinoma. CDR3 in amino acids: CAIRGAGSNQPQHF. The DNA of the CDR3 is TGTGCCATCAGGGGGGCGGGAAGCAATCAGCCCCAGCATTTT.